This T cell receptor (beta chain) was recovered during a study of blood T cell repertoires in COVID-19. About the research overall: COVID-19 samples, acute and convalescent, were from the United States, Italy and Spain. PBMCs, B-cell-depleted T cells, or T cells were the source of the cDNA or gDNA that made up the material.

Original data processing: It was from reference gene primer amplification that nucleated cell counts were estimated. Some clones are missing from TCRdb's copy, which holds only in-frame ones; the method was immunoSEQ multiplex PCR. Clonal size and the V and J genes are those of that table, whereas D and trimming came from the DNA. The profile shows approximately 160,000 clones, around 83% of them singletons. The CDR3 loop spans 15 amino acids. From germline, CDR1 is MNHEY and CDR2 SVGAGI. V lost 5 bases and J 0 bases, leaving 14 bases between the germline ends. The V and J genes are TRBV6-5 and TRBJ2-7; D is possibly TRBD2 (6 bases). Sequences were obtained from peripheral blood. This clonotype was sampled from a man between 65 and 79 years old who had recovered from COVID-19. CDR3 coding DNA: TGTGCCAGCAGTACAACTAGCCGATACTCCTACGAGCAGTACTTC. As protein: CASSTTSRYSYEQYF.